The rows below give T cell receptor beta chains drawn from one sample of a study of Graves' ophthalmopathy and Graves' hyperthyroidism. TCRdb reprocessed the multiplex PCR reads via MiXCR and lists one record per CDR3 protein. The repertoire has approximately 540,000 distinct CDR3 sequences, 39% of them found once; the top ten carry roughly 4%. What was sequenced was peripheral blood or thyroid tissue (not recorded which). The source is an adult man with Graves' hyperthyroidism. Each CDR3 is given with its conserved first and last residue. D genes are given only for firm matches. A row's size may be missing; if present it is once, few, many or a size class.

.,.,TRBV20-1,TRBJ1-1,CSTSMGLNTEAFF,TGCAGTACTAGCATGGGGTTGAACACTGAAGCTTTCTTT
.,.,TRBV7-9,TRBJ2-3,CASSLTARGYGDTQYF,TGTGCCAGCAGCTTAACTGCGAGGGGATACGGAGATACGCAGTATTTT
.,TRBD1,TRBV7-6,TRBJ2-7,CASSSGQGAYEKYF,TGTGCCAGCAGCTCGGGACAGGGGGCCTACGAGAAGTACTTC
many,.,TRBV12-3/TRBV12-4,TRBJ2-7,CASSRDWSEQYF,TGTGCCAGCAGCCGGGATTGGAGCGAGCAGTACTTC
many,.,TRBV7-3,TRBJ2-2,CASSLLGRGSGELFF,TGTGCCAGCAGCTTATTGGGTAGGGGCAGCGGGGAGCTGTTTTTT
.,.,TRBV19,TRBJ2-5,CASSAGQTQYF,TGTGCCAGTAGTGCAGGACAGACCCAGTACTTC
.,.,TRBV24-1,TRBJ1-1,CATRGGDIPGGTEAFF,TGTGCCACCAGGGGGGGGGACATCCCCGGGGGGACTGAAGCTTTCTTT
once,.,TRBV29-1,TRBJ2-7,CSVWRRYDNEQYF,TGCAGCGTGTGGAGGCGGTACGACAATGAGCAGTACTTC
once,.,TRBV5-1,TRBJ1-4,CASSFSGRYNEKLFF,TGCGCCAGCAGCTTTAGTGGCAGGTACAATGAAAAACTGTTCTTT
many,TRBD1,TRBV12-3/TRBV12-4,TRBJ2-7,CASTTGGPFYEQYF,TGTGCCAGCACTACAGGGGGGCCATTTTACGAGCAGTACTTC
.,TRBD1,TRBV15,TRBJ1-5,CATSRPGTGDHQPQHF,TGTGCCACCAGCAGACCTGGGACAGGGGATCACCAGCCCCAGCATTTT
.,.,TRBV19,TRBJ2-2,CASGTGGNTGELFF,TGTGCCAGTGGGACCGGGGGCAACACCGGGGAGCTGTTTTTT
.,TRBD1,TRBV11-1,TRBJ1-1,CASSQGQGEVVTEAFF,TGTGCCAGCAGCCAGGGACAGGGGGAGGTGGTCACTGAAGCTTTCTTT
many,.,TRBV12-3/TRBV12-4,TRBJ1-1,CASSFLTGIGTEAFF,TGTGCCAGCAGTTTCCTTACAGGGATCGGCACTGAAGCTTTCTTT
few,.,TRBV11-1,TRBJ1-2,CASSPGFNYGYTF,TGTGCCAGCAGCCCAGGGTTCAACTATGGCTACACCTTC
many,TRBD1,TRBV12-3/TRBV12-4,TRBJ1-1,CASRLDRAHTEAFF,TGTGCCAGCAGACTCGACAGGGCCCACACTGAAGCTTTCTTT
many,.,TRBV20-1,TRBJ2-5,CSARDPTGVETQYF,TGCAGTGCTAGAGATCCGACCGGGGTAGAGACCCAGTACTTC
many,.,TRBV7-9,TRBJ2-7,CASSLAVPSYEQYF,TGTGCCAGCAGCTTAGCAGTGCCGTCCTACGAGCAGTACTTC
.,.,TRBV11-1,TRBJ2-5,CASSLFWGPEETQYF,TGTGCCAGCAGCTTATTTTGGGGGCCAGAGGAGACCCAGTACTTC
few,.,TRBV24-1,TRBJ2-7,CATSASSYEQYF,TGTGCCACCAGTGCCTCCAGTTACGAGCAGTACTTC
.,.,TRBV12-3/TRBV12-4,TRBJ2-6,CASSNRASGANVLTF,TGTGCCAGCAGCAACAGGGCCTCTGGGGCCAACGTCCTGACTTTC
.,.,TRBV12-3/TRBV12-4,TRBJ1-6,CASSVANRMDSPLHF,TGTGCCAGCAGCGTAGCTAACAGAATGGATTCACCCCTCCACTTT
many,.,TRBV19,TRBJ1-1,CASSPMGPGFRTEAFF,TGTGCCAGTAGTCCCATGGGCCCCGGCTTTCGCACTGAAGCTTTCTTT
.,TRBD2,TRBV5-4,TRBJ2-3,CASSWLAGITDTQYF,TGTGCCAGCAGCTGGCTAGCGGGGATCACAGATACGCAGTATTTT
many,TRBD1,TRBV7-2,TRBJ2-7,CASGLGQGADEQYF,TGTGCCAGCGGGTTGGGACAGGGCGCCGACGAGCAGTACTTC
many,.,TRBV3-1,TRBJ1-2,CASSQDEGVYGYTF,TGTGCCAGCAGCCAAGATGAGGGTGTCTATGGCTACACCTTC
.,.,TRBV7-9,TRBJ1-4,CASRRSGEKLFF,TGTGCCAGCCGCCGTAGCGGGGAAAAACTGTTTTTT
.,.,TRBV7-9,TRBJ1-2,CASSFVATAGAYGYTF,TGTGCCAGCAGCTTTGTGGCTACGGCTGGGGCCTATGGCTACACCTTC
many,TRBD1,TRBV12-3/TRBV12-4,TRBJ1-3,CASSRGGPGNTIYF,TGTGCCAGCAGCCGAGGGGGCCCTGGAAACACCATATATTTT
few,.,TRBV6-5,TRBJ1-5,CASSYSFGRGSNQPQHF,TGTGCCAGCAGTTACTCCTTCGGGAGGGGAAGCAATCAGCCCCAGCATTTT
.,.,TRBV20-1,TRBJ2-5,CSATGSGGETQYF,TGCAGTGCCACAGGGAGTGGTGGAGAGACCCAGTACTTC
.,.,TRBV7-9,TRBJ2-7,CASSFRVRRAYEQYF,TGTGCCAGCAGCTTCCGGGTCAGGCGGGCCTACGAGCAGTACTTC
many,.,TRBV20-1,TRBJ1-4,CSAPRTEEKLFF,TGCAGTGCTCCGAGGACAGAAGAAAAACTGTTTTTT
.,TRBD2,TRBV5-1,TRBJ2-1,CASSGGLAGPYNEQFF,TGCGCCAGCAGTGGAGGACTAGCGGGGCCTTACAATGAGCAGTTCTTC
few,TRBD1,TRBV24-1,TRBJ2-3,CATSDSGGSADTQYF,TGTGCCACCAGTGATTCAGGGGGTTCGGCAGATACGCAGTATTTT
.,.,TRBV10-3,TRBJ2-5,CAISESRGSDQETQYF,TGTGCCATCAGTGAGTCGCGGGGCAGCGACCAAGAGACCCAGTACTTC
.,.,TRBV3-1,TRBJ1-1,CASSFQGLMNTEAFF,TGTGCCAGCAGCTTCCAGGGGCTCATGAACACTGAAGCTTTCTTT
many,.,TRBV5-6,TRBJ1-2,CASSLGFDYGYTF,TGTGCCAGCAGCTTGGGGTTTGACTATGGCTACACCTTC
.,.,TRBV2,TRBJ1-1,CASRLRGRVTYAEAFF,TGTGCCAGCAGGCTACGGGGGCGGGTCACGTACGCTGAAGCTTTCTTT
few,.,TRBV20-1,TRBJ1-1,CSARDRTEAFF,TGCAGTGCTAGAGATCGGACTGAAGCTTTCTTT
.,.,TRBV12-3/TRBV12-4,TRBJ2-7,CASSLGPAINEQYF,TGTGCCAGCAGTTTAGGTCCTGCGATCAATGAGCAGTACTTC
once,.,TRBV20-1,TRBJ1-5,CSARGTYQPQHF,TGCAGTGCTAGAGGGACATATCAGCCCCAGCATTTT